The entry below describes one T cell receptor beta chain. Its antigen is still unknown. Qualities for individual bases were not recorded, and no much larger clone is one base off. The entry originates in a study of blood T cell repertoires in COVID-19 (TCRdb year 2020). Regarding the study in general: Samples from collaborators originated in the United States, Italy and Spain and spanned both the acute and convalescent phases of COVID-19. The prospective study material was composed of cDNA or gDNA derived from T cells, B-cell-depleted T cells, or PBMCs. Deeply sampled blood TCRbeta repertoires from subjects exposed to, actively infected with, or recovered from COVID-19 were included in the dataset. The repertoires were released in a freely available public database meant as a resource for research on the immune response to SARS-CoV-2. Samples came from the ongoing ImmuneRACE study (first 160 participants) plus 1,254 subjects from 6 global collaborators. The sample metadata nearly always contained a de-identified subject ID, COVID-19 status, age in years and sex. Where available, HLA class I and class II types were taken from metadata supplied by the sample provider and were not determined by assay-based typing.

Beyond this particular receptor, the publication reports: The amount of clinical and demographic metadata varied by source and participant and was provided uncurated.

In the prospective study, participants were about 18 to 90 years old, resided in 24 geographic areas of the United States, and were enrolled through a virtual design. Cohort assignment in the prospective study relied on participant-reported clinical history from a screening survey and a study questionnaire. ImmuneRACE Cohort 3 recovered participants were defined by two consecutive negative NP/OP PCR tests, healthcare professional clearance, or symptom resolution. In the prospective study, mobile phlebotomists collected whole blood, serum and a nasopharyngeal or oropharyngeal swab from each participant. Over a roughly two-month period, participants in the prospective study had the option of providing additional blood draws and questionnaires. Before DNA extraction, blood samples from the prospective study were shipped at room temperature or frozen. The CDR3 numbers 16 residues from cysteine through phenylalanine. The kept DNA is CDR3 alone, 48 bases in frame from the first base. The germline V gene sets CDR1 to KGHSH and CDR2 to LQKENI. Trimming takes 3 bases from V and 0 bases from J, and the germline ends sit 11 bases apart.

The immunoSEQ Assay, a bias-controlled multiplex PCR, was used to amplify TCRbeta CDR3 regions from genomic DNA. In the authors' own workflow: Within the assay, amplification of reference gene primers was used to estimate how many nucleated cells each sample contained. To quantify the absolute abundance of each unique TCRbeta CDR3 rearrangement, sequence reads were collapsed and filtered. For each sample, productive Simpson clonality was calculated by taking the square root of Simpson's diversity index across productive rearrangements. TCRdb carries this immuneACCESS record with in-frame sequences only. Its versions omit some clonotypes, under half of them owing to an unresolved V gene in the studies checked, with the rest unexplained. Clone size and the V and J calls come from that table; the DNA yielded D and trimming. The sample data list 170,000 or so clones, and more than 75% of these were observed just once. Of the sample, 7% to 8% is held by the ten largest clones.

The sequence derives from a woman aged 50 to 65 who had recovered from COVID-19. Input material: PBMCs or T cells enriched from blood (not recorded which). The chain joins TRBV18 to TRBJ1-4; a tentative D call is TRBD1 (5 bases match). Here the CDR3 is given as CASSPQTVSTNEKLFF. In nucleotide form, the sequence is TGTGCCAGCTCACCTCAGACAGTTTCAACTAATGAAAAACTGTTTTTT.